This is a list of T cell receptor beta chains from one sample in a study of T cell responses to AZD1222 COVID-19 vaccine. Libraries were prepared by immunoSEQ multiplex PCR; TCRdb keeps only in-frame clonotypes and omits some of them. Of about 100,000 clones listed, 87% were seen once; the top ten hold about 15%. The starting material was peripheral blood, obtained on day 0 of AZD1222 vaccination. The receptors were gathered from an adult in good health. The CDR3 runs from the conserved cysteine through the conserved F or W. A D gene is named only where the DNA matches it firmly. Rows give clone size only sometimes, using once, few, many, or a class for an expanded clone.

j_call | clone_size | d_call | v_call | cdr3_aa
TRBJ2-1 | . | TRBD2 | TRBV4-2 | CASRGEGLAVRNEQFF
TRBJ2-2 | . | . | TRBV5-1 | CASSRSVTGELFF
TRBJ1-1 | . | . | TRBV5-1 | CASSLDSWQTNTEAFF
TRBJ2-7 | . | TRBD2 | TRBV10-3 | CATAQGGTSGSSYEQYF
TRBJ2-1 | . | . | TRBV4-1 | CASSDGNEQFF
TRBJ2-1 | . | TRBD1 | TRBV14 | CASSRLLPGTGEGNEQFF
TRBJ2-7 | few | TRBD2 | TRBV11-2 | CASSLARGFGYEQYF
TRBJ2-3 | . | TRBD1 | TRBV9 | CASSVDLGDRVADTQYF
TRBJ2-3 | many | TRBD2 | TRBV12-5 | CASAGTGGIYDTQYF
TRBJ1-2 | few | TRBD1 | TRBV5-6 | CASIIQGAANYGYTF
TRBJ2-1 | . | . | TRBV6-4 | CASNPRGNWSYNEQFF
TRBJ1-1 | . | . | TRBV9 | CASSVEDLNTEAFF
TRBJ1-2 | . | . | TRBV19 | CASTPAIQIGYTF